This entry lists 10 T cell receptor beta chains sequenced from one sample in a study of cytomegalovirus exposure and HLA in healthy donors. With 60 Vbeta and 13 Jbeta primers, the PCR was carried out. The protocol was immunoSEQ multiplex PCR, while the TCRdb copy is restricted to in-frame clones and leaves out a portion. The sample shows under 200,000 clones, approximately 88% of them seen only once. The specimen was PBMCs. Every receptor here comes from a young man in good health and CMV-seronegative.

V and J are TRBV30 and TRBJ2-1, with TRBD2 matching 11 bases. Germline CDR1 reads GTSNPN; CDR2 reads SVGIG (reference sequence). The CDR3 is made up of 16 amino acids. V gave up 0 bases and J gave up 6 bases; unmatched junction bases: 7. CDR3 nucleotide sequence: TGTGCCTGGAGTGTAGGGCTAGCGGGAGGCACCAATGAGCAGTTCTTC. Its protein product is CAWSVGLAGGTNEQFF.

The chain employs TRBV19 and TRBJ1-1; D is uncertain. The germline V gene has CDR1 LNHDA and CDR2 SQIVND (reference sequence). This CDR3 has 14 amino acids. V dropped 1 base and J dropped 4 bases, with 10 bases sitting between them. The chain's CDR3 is CASSIARDGTEAFF. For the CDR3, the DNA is TGTGCCAGTAGTATAGCCCGAGATGGCACTGAAGCTTTCTTT.

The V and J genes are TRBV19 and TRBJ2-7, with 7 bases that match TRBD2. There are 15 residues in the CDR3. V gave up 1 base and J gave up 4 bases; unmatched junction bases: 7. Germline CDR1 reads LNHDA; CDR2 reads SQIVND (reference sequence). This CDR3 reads CASSIGAGDLYEQYF. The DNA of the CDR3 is TGTGCCAGTAGTATAGGTGCGGGGGACCTATACGAGCAGTACTTC.

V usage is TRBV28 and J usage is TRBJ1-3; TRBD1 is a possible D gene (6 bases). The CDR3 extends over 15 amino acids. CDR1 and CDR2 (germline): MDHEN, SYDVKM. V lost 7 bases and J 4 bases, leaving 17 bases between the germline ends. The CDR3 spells CASIEWGRLGNTIYF. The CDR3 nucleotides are TGTGCCAGCATTGAATGGGGGCGATTAGGAAACACCATATATTTT.

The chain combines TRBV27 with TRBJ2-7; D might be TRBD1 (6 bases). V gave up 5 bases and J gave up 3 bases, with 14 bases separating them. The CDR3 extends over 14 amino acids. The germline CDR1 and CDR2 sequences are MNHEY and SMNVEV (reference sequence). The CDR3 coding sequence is TGTGCCAGCAGTCCGCGTTTAGGGGGCTACGAGCAGTACTTC. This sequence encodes CASSPRLGGYEQYF.

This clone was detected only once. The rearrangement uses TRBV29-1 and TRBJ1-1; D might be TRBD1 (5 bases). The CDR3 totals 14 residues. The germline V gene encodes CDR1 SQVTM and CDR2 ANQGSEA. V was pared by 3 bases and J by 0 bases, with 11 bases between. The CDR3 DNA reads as TGCAGCGTTGAGGGCAGGGTGATGAACACTGAAGCTTTCTTT. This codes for CSVEGRVMNTEAFF. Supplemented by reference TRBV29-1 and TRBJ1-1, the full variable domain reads SAVISQKPSRDICQRGTSLTIQCQVDSQVTMMFWYRQQPGQSLTLIATANQGSEATYESGFVIDKFPISRPNLTFSTLTVSNMSPEDSSIYLCSVEGRVMNTEAFFGQGTRLTVV.

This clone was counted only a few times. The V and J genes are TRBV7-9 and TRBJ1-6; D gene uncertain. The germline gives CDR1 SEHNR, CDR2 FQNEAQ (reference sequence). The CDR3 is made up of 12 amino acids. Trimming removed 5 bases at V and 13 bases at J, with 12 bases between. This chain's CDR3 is CASSRTEEPLHF. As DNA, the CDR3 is TGTGCCAGCAGCCGTACCGAGGAGCCCCTCCACTTT. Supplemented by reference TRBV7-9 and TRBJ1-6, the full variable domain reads DTGVSQNPRHKITKRGQNVTFRCDPISEHNRLYWYRQTLGQGPEFLTYFQNEAQLEKSRLLSDRFSAERPKGSFSTLEIQRTEQGDSAMYLCASSRTEEPLHFGNGTRLTVT.

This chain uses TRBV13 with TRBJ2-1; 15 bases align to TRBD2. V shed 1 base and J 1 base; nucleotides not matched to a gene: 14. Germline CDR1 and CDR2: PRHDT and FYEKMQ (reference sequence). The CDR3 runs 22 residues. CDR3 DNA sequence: TGTGCCAGCAGCTTAGTGCCGGGACTAGCGGGGGGAACTACGTTATCCTACAATGAGCAGTTCTTC. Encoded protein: CASSLVPGLAGGTTLSYNEQFF.

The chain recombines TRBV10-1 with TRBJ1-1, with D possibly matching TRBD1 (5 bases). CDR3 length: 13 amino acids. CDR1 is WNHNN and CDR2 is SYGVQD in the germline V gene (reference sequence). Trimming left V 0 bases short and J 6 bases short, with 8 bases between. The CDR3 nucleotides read TGCGCCAGCAGTGAGTCGTGGGGGGCTGAAGCTTTCTTT. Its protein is CASSESWGAEAFF.

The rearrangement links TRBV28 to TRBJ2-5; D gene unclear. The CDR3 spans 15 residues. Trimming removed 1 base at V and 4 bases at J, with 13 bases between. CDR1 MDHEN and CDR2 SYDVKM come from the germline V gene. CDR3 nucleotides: TGTGCCAGCAGTTTATCGAGCGCCCGGATAGAGACCCAGTACTTC. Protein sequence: CASSLSSARIETQYF.